The TCR beta chain under discussion was sequenced for a study of shared clonotypes between healthy human individuals. Study results and limitations: A limitation of the genetic and exposure-history diversity represented arose from few donors. Some naive CD4 clonotypes, 4.5% to 5.5%, turned up in common across several donors.

Of note for this clone: Its antigen is unidentified.

Produced via immunoSEQ multiplex PCR; TCRdb's table is partial and in-frame only. Seen here are 700,000 or so clones, about three quarters observed once, and the top ten hold less than 2%. Germline values: CDR1 SGHRS, CDR2 YFSETQ. This CDR3 is built from 13 residues. The germline V and J ends were trimmed by 0 bases and 6 bases, with 10 bases remaining between them. Sequencing used memory CD4+ T cells sorted from blood. Subset noted: CD45RA-negative fraction. The V and J genes are TRBV5-1 and TRBJ2-7; tentatively, D is TRBD2 (5 bases). The TCR originated in a woman aged 25 to 45 in good health. The DNA of the CDR3 is TGCGCCAGCAGCTTGGGGGCTAGCAGCGAGCAGTACTTC. This sequence encodes CASSLGASSEQYF.